This is a list of T cell receptor beta chains from one sample in a study of CD8 T cells in Susac syndrome. TCRdb fed the immunoSEQ multiplex PCR reads into MiXCR, producing one record per CDR3 protein. The sample has about 100,000 distinct CDR3 sequences; nearly 97% are singletons. Sequencing was carried out using CD8+ T cells from PBMCs. The receptors originated from a human donor with Susac syndrome. The CDR3 runs from the conserved cysteine through the conserved F or W. Fields, in order: D gene, clone size, V gene, J gene, CDR3 protein, CDR3 DNA. The D gene is left open where the match is weak. Only part of the rows carry a size: once, few, many, or a class if the clone is expanded.

>TRBD1|-|TRBV4-2|TRBJ1-5
CASSQELGTGDNQPQHF
TGTGCCAGCAGCCAAGAGTTGGGGACAGGGGACAATCAGCCCCAGCATTTT
>-|-|TRBV15|TRBJ1-4
CATSRWTADPLELFF
TGTGCCACCAGCAGATGGACTGCGGACCCCCTTGAACTGTTTTTT
>-|-|TRBV20-1|TRBJ1-2
CSARDRASYGYTF
TGCAGTGCTAGAGATCGGGCCAGCTATGGCTACACCTTC
>-|-|TRBV7-2|TRBJ2-3
CASSLGSSINTQYF
TGTGCCAGCAGCCTAGGGTCTAGCATAAATACGCAGTATTTT
>TRBD2|-|TRBV2|TRBJ2-5
CASPRTSDGTQYF
TGTGCCAGCCCCCGGACTAGCGACGGGACCCAGTACTTC
>-|-|TRBV6-2/TRBV6-3|TRBJ2-5
CASTPDTDLTQYF
TGTGCCAGCACCCCGGACACAGACTTGACCCAGTACTTC
>TRBD2|-|TRBV6-6|TRBJ2-2
CASSPGLAGSGELFF
TGTGCCAGCAGTCCGGGACTAGCCGGATCCGGGGAGCTGTTTTTT
>TRBD2|-|TRBV12-3/TRBV12-4|TRBJ2-2
CASSFQAGGTGELFF
TGTGCCAGCAGTTTCCAAGCGGGAGGAACCGGGGAGCTGTTTTTT
>TRBD1|-|TRBV15|TRBJ2-1
CATSRSQAGGTDEQFF
TGTGCCACCAGCAGGTCTCAAGCAGGGGGCACGGATGAGCAGTTCTTC
>TRBD1|-|TRBV2|TRBJ2-1
CASSGQGGSYNEQFF
TGTGCCAGCAGTGGACAGGGGGGCTCCTACAATGAGCAGTTCTTC
>TRBD1|-|TRBV12-3/TRBV12-4|TRBJ2-7
CASSGTGRSEQYF
TGTGCCAGCAGCGGGACAGGGCGATCCGAGCAGTACTTC
>TRBD1|-|TRBV11-1|TRBJ2-7
CASSQGWPGQGSYEQYF
TGTGCCAGCAGCCAGGGCTGGCCGGGACAGGGGAGTTACGAGCAGTACTTC
>TRBD2|-|TRBV12-3/TRBV12-4|TRBJ2-1
CASSSDPGLGLNEQFF
TGTGCCAGCAGTTCCGACCCGGGACTAGGCCTCAATGAGCAGTTCTTC
>-|-|TRBV18|TRBJ2-7
CASSPPSGEQYF
TGTGCCAGCTCACCACCGTCGGGGGAGCAGTACTTC
>TRBD2|-|TRBV15|TRBJ2-5
CATSGLGVETQYF
TGTGCCACCAGCGGACTAGGAGTGGAGACCCAGTACTTC
>-|-|TRBV2|TRBJ1-5
CASDEWWGQPQHF
TGTGCCAGCGACGAGTGGTGGGGTCAGCCCCAGCATTTT
>-|-|TRBV10-3|TRBJ1-2
CAISEGGGTNYGYTF
TGTGCCATCAGTGAGGGGGGAGGGACGAACTATGGCTACACCTTC
>TRBD2|-|TRBV10-1|TRBJ2-7
CASSEAGTSSEQYF
TGCGCCAGCAGTGAAGCCGGGACTAGCAGCGAGCAGTACTTC
>-|-|TRBV19|TRBJ1-5
CASSTSGPQHF
TGTGCCAGTAGTACTTCGGGGCCCCAGCATTTT
>TRBD2|-|TRBV29-1|TRBJ2-2
CSVEVGLAGNTGELFF
TGCAGCGTTGAAGTCGGCCTAGCGGGGAACACCGGGGAGCTGTTTTTT
>-|-|TRBV12-3/TRBV12-4|TRBJ1-5
CASSTGTSGNQPQHF
TGTGCCAGCAGTACCGGTACCTCGGGCAATCAGCCCCAGCATTTT
>TRBD1|few|TRBV20-1|TRBJ1-1
CSARQGDTEAFF
TGCAGTGCTAGACAGGGGGACACTGAAGCTTTCTTT
>-|-|TRBV15|TRBJ1-2
CATSSPPGGVSYTF
TGTGCCACCAGCAGTCCCCCCGGGGGGGTAAGCTACACCTTC
>-|once|TRBV19|TRBJ1-5
CASSIGNQPQHF
TGTGCCAGTAGTATTGGTAATCAGCCCCAGCATTTT